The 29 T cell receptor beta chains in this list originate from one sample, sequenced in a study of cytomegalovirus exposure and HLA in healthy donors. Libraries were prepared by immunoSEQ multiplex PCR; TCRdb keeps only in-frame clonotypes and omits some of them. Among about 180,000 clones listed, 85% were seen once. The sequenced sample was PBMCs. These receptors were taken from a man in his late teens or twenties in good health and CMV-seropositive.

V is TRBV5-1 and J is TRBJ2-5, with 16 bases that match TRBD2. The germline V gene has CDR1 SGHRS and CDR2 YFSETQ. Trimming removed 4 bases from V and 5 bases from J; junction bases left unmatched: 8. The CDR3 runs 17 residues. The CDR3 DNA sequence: TGCGCCAGCAGCCCCGGGACTAGCGGGGGGGACCGGGAGACCCAGTACTTC. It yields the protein CASSPGTSGGDRETQYF. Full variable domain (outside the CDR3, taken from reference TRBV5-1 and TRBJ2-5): KAGVTQTPRYLIKTRGQQVTLSCSPISGHRSVSWYQQTPGQGLQFLFEYFSETQRNKGNFPGRFSGRQFSNSRSEMNVSTLELGDSALYLCASSPGTSGGDRETQYFGPGTRLLVL.

Here the CDR3 reads CASSSHRYQETQYF. The CDR3 DNA reads as TGTGCCAGCAGCTCCCACCGGTACCAAGAGACCCAGTACTTC. The chain employs TRBV9 and TRBJ2-5; unclear D gene. V lost 4 bases to trimming and J lost 0 bases, with 10 bases between them. CDR3 length: 14 residues. CDR1 and CDR2 (germline): SGDLS, YYNGEE.

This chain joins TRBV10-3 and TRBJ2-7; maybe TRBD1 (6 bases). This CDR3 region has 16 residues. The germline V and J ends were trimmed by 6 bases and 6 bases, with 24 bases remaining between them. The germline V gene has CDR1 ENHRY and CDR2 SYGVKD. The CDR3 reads CAISLGQSPLGSEQYF. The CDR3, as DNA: TGTGCCATCAGCCTCGGACAGAGCCCCCTTGGGAGCGAGCAGTACTTC.

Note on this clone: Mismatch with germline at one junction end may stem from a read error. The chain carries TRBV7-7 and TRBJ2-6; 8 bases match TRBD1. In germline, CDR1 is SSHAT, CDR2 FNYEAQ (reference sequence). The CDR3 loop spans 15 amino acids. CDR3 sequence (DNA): TGTGCTAGCAGCCCACAGGGGGGTGGGGCCAACGTCCTGACTTTC. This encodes CASSPQGGGANVLTF.

Written as DNA, the CDR3 is TGTGCCAGCAGTTTATTTATGTGGGGTCGACCCAGGGGGTACCAAGAGACCCAGTACTTC. This gives the protein CASSLFMWGRPRGYQETQYF. The V call is TRBV28, the J call TRBJ2-5; 7 bases line up with TRBD1. V trimming: 1 base; J trimming: 0 bases; junction bases outside the gene matches: 17. The germline V gene has CDR1 MDHEN and CDR2 SYDVKM. The CDR3 runs 20 residues. Complete variable domain (other parts from reference TRBV28 and TRBJ2-5): DVKVTQSSRYLVKRTGEKVFLECVQDMDHENMFWYRQDPGLGLRLIYFSYDVKMKEKGDIPEGYSVSREKKERFSLILESASTNQTSMYLCASSLFMWGRPRGYQETQYFGPGTRLLVL.

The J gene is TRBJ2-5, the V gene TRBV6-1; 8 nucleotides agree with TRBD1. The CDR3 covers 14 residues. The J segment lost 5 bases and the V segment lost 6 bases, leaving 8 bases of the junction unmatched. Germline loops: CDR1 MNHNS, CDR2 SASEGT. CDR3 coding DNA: TGTGCCAGCAGGGGGACAGGTCGGTACGAGACCCAGTACTTC. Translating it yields CASRGTGRYETQYF.

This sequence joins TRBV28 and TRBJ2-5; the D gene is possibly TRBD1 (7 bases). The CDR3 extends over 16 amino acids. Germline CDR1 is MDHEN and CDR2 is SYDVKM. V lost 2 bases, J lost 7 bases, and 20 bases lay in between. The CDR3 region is CASSLRSRGEVGTQYF. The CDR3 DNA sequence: TGTGCCAGCAGTTTACGGAGCAGGGGGGAGGTGGGGACCCAGTACTTC. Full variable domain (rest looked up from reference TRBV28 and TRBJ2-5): DVKVTQSSRYLVKRTGEKVFLECVQDMDHENMFWYRQDPGLGLRLIYFSYDVKMKEKGDIPEGYSVSREKKERFSLILESASTNQTSMYLCASSLRSRGEVGTQYFGPGTRLLVL.

The CDR3 sequence: CASTGGRNSYEQYF. CDR3 DNA sequence: TGTGCCAGCACCGGTGGCAGGAACTCCTACGAGCAGTACTTC. This chain uses TRBV6-1 with TRBJ2-7; D gene unclear. The V gene's germline CDR1 is MNHNS and CDR2 SASEGT. The germline V and J ends were trimmed by 7 bases and 0 bases, with 13 bases remaining between them. The CDR3 runs 14 residues.

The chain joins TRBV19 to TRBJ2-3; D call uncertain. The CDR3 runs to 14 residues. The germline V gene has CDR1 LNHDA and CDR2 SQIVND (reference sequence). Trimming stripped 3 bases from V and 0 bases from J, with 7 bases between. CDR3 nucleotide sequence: TGTGCCAGTAGTATTAGCTCAAGCACAGATACGCAGTATTTT. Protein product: CASSISSSTDTQYF.

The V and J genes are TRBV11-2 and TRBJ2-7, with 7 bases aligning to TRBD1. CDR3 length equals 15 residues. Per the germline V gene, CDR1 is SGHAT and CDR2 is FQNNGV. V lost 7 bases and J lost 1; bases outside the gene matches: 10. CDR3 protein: CASTGGQASSYEQYF. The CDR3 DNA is TGTGCCAGCACCGGAGGACAGGCCTCTTCCTACGAGCAGTACTTC.

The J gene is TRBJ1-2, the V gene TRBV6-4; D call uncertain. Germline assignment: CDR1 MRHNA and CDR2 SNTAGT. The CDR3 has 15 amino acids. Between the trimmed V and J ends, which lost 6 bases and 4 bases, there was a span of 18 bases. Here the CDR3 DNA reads TGTGCCAGCAGCGGCGGGGTTTGGATGTTCTATGGCTACACCTTC. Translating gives CASSGGVWMFYGYTF.

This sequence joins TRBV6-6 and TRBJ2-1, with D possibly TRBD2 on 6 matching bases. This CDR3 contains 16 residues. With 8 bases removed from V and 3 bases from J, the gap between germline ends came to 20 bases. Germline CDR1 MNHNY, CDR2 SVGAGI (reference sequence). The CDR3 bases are TGTGCCAGCCATGGGGCTCCGGGAGAGGGCTACAATGAGCAGTTCTTC. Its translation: CASHGAPGEGYNEQFF.

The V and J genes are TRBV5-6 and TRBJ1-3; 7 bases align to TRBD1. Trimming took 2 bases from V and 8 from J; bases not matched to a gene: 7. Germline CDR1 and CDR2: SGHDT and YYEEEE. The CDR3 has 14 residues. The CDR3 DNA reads TGTGCCAGCAGCTTCGGGATTCAGGGGGACACCATATATTTT. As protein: CASSFGIQGDTIYF.

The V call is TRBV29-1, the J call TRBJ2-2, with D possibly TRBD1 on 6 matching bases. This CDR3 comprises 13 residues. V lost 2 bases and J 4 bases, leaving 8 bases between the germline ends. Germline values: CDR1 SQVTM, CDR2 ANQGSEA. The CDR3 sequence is CSVERGTTGELFF. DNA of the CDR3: TGCAGCGTTGAAAGGGGGACCACCGGGGAGCTGTTTTTT.

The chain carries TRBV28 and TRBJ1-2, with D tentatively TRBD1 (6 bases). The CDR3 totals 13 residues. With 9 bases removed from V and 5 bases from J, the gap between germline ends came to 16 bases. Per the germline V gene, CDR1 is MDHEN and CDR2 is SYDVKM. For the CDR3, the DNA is TGTGCCAGTCAGTCCCGGGACATTTATGGCTACACCTTC. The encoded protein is CASQSRDIYGYTF.

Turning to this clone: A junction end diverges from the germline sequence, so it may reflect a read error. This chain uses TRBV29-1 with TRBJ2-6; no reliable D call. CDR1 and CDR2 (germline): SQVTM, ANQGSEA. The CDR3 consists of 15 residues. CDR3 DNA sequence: TGCAGCGTTGAAGATGGGTGGTCTGGGCCCAACGTCCTGACTTTC. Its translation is CSVEDGWSGPNVLTF.

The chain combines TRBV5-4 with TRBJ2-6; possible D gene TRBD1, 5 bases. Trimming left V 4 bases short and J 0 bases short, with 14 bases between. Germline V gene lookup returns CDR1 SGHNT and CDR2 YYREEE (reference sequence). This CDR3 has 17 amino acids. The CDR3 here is CASSPRQGSSGANVLTF. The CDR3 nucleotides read TGTGCCAGCAGCCCCCGCCAGGGTTCCTCTGGGGCCAACGTCCTGACTTTC.

The CDR3 protein is CASSLSQNTRDEQFF. The CDR3 bases are TGTGCCAGCAGTTTATCTCAAAACACTAGGGATGAGCAGTTCTTC. The chain combines TRBV28 with TRBJ2-1, with a weak D call TRBD2 (5 bases). V lost 1 base, J lost 8 bases, and 15 bases lay in between. Germline V gene data show CDR1 as MDHEN and CDR2 as SYDVKM. The CDR3 sequence is 15 residues long.

CDR3 region: CASSFSQTGNPYEQYF. The CDR3, as DNA: TGTGCCAGCAGTTTTTCTCAGACAGGGAATCCCTACGAGCAGTACTTC. The genes are TRBV27 and TRBJ2-5; 7 positions match TRBD1. The J call may be faulty, since TRBJ2-7 better matches the DNA end. The CDR3 sequence is 16 residues long. In germline, CDR1 is MNHEY, CDR2 SMNVEV (reference sequence).

This CDR3 reads CASSLDPGSNYGYTF. The CDR3 DNA is TGTGCCAGCAGCTTAGATCCGGGTTCCAACTATGGCTACACCTTC. This chain connects TRBV11-3 to TRBJ1-2; D gene unclear. The CDR3 is 15 residues long. The V end was cut by 0 bases, the J end by 2 bases, with 10 bases between. Germline V lookup: CDR1 SGHNT, CDR2 YENEEA.

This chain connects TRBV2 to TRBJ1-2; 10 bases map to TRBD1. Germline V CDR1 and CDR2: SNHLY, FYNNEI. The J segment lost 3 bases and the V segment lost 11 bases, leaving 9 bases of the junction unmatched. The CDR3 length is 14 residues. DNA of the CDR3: TGTGCCTCAAAGGGGGACAGGGGAGACTATGGCTACACCTTC. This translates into CASKGDRGDYGYTF.

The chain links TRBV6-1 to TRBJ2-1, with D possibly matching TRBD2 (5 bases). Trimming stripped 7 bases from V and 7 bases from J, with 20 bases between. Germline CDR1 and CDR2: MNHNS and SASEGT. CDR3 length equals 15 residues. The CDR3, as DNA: TGTGCCAGCAATCGACGCCGAAACGGAGGAAATGAGCAGTTCTTC. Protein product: CASNRRRNGGNEQFF.

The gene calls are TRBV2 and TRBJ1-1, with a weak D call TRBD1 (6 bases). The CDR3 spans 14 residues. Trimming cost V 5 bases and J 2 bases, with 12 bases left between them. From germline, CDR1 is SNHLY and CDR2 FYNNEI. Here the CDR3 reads CASSRQALNTEAFF. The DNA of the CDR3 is TGTGCCAGCAGTAGACAGGCCTTAAACACTGAAGCTTTCTTT. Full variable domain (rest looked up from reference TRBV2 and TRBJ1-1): EPEVTQTPSHQVTQMGQEVILRCVPISNHLYFYWYRQILGQKVEFLVSFYNNEISEKSEIFDDQFSVERPDGSNFTLKIRSTKLEDSAMYFCASSRQALNTEAFFGQGTRLTVV.

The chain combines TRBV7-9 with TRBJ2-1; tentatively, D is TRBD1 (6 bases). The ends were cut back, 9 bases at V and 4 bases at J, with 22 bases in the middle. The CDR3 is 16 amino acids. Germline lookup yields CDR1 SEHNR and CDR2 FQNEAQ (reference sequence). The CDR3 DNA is TGTGCCAGTCAAACCCCGGACAGATCAACGTACAATGAGCAGTTCTTC. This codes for CASQTPDRSTYNEQFF. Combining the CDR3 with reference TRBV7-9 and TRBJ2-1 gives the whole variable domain DTGVSQNPRHKITKRGQNVTFRCDPISEHNRLYWYRQTLGQGPEFLTYFQNEAQLEKSRLLSDRFSAERPKGSFSTLEIQRTEQGDSAMYLCASQTPDRSTYNEQFFGPGTRLTVL.

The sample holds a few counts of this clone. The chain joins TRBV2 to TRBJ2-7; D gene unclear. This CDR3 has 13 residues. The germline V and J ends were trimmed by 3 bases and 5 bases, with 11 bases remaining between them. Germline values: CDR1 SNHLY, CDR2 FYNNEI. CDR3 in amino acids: CASSDRRVNEQYF. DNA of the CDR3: TGTGCCAGCAGTGATCGACGGGTAAACGAGCAGTACTTC.

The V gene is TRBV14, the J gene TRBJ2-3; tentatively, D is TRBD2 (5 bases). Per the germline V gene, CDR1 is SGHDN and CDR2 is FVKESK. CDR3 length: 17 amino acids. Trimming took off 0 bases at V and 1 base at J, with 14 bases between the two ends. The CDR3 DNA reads TGTGCCAGCAGCCAAGATAGAATGGGAGTCCGCACAGATACGCAGTATTTT. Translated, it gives CASSQDRMGVRTDTQYF.

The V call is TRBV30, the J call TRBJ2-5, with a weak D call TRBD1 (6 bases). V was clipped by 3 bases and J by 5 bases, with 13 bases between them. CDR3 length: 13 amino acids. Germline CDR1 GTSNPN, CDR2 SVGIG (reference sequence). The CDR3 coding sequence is TGTGCCTGGAGGGTACAGGGTGGGGAGACCCAGTACTTC. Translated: CAWRVQGGETQYF.

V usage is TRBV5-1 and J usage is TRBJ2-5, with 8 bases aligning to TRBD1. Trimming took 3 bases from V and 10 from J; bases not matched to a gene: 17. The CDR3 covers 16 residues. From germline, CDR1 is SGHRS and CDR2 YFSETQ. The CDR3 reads CASSSSRTTGARDQYF. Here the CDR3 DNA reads TGCGCCAGCAGCTCGAGTCGGACGACAGGGGCAAGAGACCAGTACTTC.

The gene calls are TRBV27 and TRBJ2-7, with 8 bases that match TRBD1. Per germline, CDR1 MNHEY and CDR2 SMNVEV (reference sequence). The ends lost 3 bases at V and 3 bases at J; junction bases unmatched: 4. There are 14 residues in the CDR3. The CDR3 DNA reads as TGTGCCAGCAGTTTTCGGACAGGGAACTACGAGCAGTACTTC. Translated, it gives CASSFRTGNYEQYF.